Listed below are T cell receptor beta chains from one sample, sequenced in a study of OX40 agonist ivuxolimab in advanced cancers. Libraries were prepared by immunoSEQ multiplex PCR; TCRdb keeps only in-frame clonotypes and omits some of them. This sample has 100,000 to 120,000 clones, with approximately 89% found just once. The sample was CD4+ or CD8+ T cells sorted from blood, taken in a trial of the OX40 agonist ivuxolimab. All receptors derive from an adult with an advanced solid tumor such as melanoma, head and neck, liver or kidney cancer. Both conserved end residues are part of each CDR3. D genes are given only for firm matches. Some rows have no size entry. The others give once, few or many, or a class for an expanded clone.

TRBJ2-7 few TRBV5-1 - TGCGCCAGCAGCGCCCCCGGGCTAGAGAACGAGCAGTACTTC CASSAPGLENEQYF
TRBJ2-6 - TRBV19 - TGTGCCAGTAGTCCGGGATGGTCTGGGGCCAACGTCCTGACTTTC CASSPGWSGANVLTF
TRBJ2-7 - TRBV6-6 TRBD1 TGTGCCAGCAGTACCGGACAGGGGATTAAGTACTTC CASSTGQGIKYF
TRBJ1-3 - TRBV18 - TGTGCCAGCTCACCATATAACGCCGGGGCTTCTTCCTCCTCTGGAAACACCATATATTTT CASSPYNAGASSSSGNTIYF
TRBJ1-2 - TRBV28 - TGTGCCAGCAGTTTTGGGGGGGTCTCCTATGGCTACACCTTC CASSFGGVSYGYTF
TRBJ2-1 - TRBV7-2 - TGTGCCAGCAGCCCCGGACAGCCTTCTCTCAATGAGCAGTTCTTC CASSPGQPSLNEQFF
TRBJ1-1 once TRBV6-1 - TGTGCCAGCATCAGGAATGGAAACACTGAAGCTTTCTTT CASIRNGNTEAFF
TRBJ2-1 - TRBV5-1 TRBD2 TGCGCCAGCAGCAAGAAGACGGGACTAGCGGAGAATGAGCAGTTCTTC CASSKKTGLAENEQFF
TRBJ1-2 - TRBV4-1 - TGCGCCAGCAGCCAAGCGGGACAACTACTGGGCTACACCTTC CASSQAGQLLGYTF
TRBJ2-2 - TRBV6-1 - TGTGCCAGCAGTGAAGCGAAGGCAGCCGGGGAGCTGTTTTTT CASSEAKAAGELFF
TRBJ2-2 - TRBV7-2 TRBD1 TGTGCCAGCACCTTTACAGGGGGCACCGGGGAGCTGTTTTTT CASTFTGGTGELFF
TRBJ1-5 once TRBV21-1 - TGTGCCAGCAGCCTAGATGGGGACAGGGCGCCTAGCAATCAGCCCCAGCATTTT CASSLDGDRAPSNQPQHF
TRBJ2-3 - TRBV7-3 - TGTGCCAGCAGCTTAAACAGGGTCGATACGCAGTATTTT CASSLNRVDTQYF
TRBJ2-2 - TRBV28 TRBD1 TGTGCCAGCAGATCCGCTGGGACAGGTGAACTTATCACCGGGGAGCTGTTTTTT CASRSAGTGELITGELFF
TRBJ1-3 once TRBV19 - TGTGCCAGTAGTATAGTCGGGACCGCTGGAAACACCATATATTTT CASSIVGTAGNTIYF
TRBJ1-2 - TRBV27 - TGTGCCAGCAGTTTATCGTACCAGGGTTCCGATGGCTACACCTTC CASSLSYQGSDGYTF
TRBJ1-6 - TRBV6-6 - TGTGCCAGCAGTTCCATACTCTACAGGCCCGGCCTCCACTTT CASSSILYRPGLHF
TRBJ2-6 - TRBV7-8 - TGTGCCAGCAGCCCCGGGCTCAGGGTCTCTGGGGCCAACGTCCTGACTTTC CASSPGLRVSGANVLTF
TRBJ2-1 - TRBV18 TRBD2 TGTGCCAGCTCACCCCTTTCTTTACTAGCGGGGGTTAGTGAGCAGTTCTTC CASSPLSLLAGVSEQFF
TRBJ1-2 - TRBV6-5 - TGTGCCAGCAGTTACTCGGCGACAGTACTAGCCTATGGCTACACCTTC CASSYSATVLAYGYTF
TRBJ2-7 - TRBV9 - TGTGCCAGCAGCGTAGGGTTCCGTGACGAGCAGTACTTC CASSVGFRDEQYF
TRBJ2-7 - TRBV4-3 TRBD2 TGCGCCAGCAGCCAAGCTTTTAATAGCGGGAGACGGATTGGGTACGAGCAGTACTTC CASSQAFNSGRRIGYEQYF
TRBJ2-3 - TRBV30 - TGTGCCTGGAGTGCAGGGCGAGACACGCAGTATTTT CAWSAGRDTQYF
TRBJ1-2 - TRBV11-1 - TGTGCCAGCAGCACCAACCGCCTGGCAGGCGATGGCTACACCTTC CASSTNRLAGDGYTF
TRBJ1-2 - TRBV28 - TGTGCCAGCAGTTTCACAGGGTTGCCGATAGAACACACCTTC CASSFTGLPIEHTF
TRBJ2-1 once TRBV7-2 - TGTGCCAGCAGTACCGGACTCCCCGGCAATGAGCAGTTCTTC CASSTGLPGNEQFF
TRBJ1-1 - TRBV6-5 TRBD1 TGTGCCAGCAGCCTGACAGGGGTCACTGAAGCTTTCTTT CASSLTGVTEAFF
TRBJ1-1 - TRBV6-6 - TGTGCCAGCAACCAGGCGTTCCTGAACACTGAAGCTTTCTTT CASNQAFLNTEAFF
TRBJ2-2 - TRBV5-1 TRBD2 TGCGCCAGCAGCAAGGGACTAGCGGGGTCGAACACCGGGGAGCTGTTTTTT CASSKGLAGSNTGELFF
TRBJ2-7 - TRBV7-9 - TGTGCCAGCAGCTTAGGTGGCACCACCTACGAGCAGTACTTC CASSLGGTTYEQYF
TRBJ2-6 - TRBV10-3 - TGTGCCATCCCAAGTAACATTCGTATCTCTGGGGCCAACGTCCTGACTTTC CAIPSNIRISGANVLTF
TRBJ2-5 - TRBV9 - TGTGCCAGCAGCGGGGGGAATAAAGAGACCCAGTACTTC CASSGGNKETQYF
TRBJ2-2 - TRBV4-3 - TGCGCCAGCAGCCAAGATCAGGCCACCTATACGAACACCGGGGAGCTGTTTTTT CASSQDQATYTNTGELFF
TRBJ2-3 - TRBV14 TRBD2 TGTGCCAGCAGCATTTACCGGCGGGGGGCTACAGATACGCAGTATTTT CASSIYRRGATDTQYF
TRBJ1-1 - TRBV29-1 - TGCAGCGTTGAATTGCAGATGAACACTGAAGCTTTCTTT CSVELQMNTEAFF
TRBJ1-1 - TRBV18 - TGTGCCAGCTCACTTAGAGACTCGAAAGCTTTCTTT CASSLRDSKAFF
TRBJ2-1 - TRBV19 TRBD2 TGTGCCAGTAGTAGGGGAGGGTCCTACAATGAGCAGTTCTTC CASSRGGSYNEQFF
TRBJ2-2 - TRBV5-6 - TGTGCCAGCAGCTTGAATGGGGGCGGTCTGGCCGGGGAGCTGTTTTTT CASSLNGGGLAGELFF
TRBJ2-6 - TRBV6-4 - TGTGCCAGCAGTTCGGGAACACGACAAAGTCGGGCCAACGTCCTGACTTTC CASSSGTRQSRANVLTF
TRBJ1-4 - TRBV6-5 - TGTGCCAGCAGTTACGGGCAGGGGCGAGAAAAACTGTTTTTT CASSYGQGREKLFF
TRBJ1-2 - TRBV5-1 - TGCGCCAGCAGCCCTGACAGGCGGGATGGCTACACCTTC CASSPDRRDGYTF
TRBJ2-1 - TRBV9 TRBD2 TGTGCCAGCAGCCCCAAGCGGGGGGTGGGGAATGAGCAGTTCTTC CASSPKRGVGNEQFF
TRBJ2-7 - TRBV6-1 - TGTGCCAGCCGACAATTGACGGAGGGTGTCTACGAGCAGTACTTC CASRQLTEGVYEQYF
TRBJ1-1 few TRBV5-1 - TGCGCCAGCAGCTTGAGGCGGGGGTTGAACACTGAAGCTTTCTTT CASSLRRGLNTEAFF
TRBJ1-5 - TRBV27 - TGTGCCAGCAGTTGGACAGACAATCAGCCCCAGCATTTT CASSWTDNQPQHF
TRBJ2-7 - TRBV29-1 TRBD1 TGCAGCGTTGTCCGGGACAGGGGCGACGAGCAGTACTTC CSVVRDRGDEQYF
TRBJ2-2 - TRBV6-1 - TGTGCCAGCAGTGTATACAAGAACACCGGGGAGCTGTTTTTT CASSVYKNTGELFF
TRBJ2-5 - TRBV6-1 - TGTGCCAGCAGTGACGAGACCCAGTACTTC CASSDETQYF
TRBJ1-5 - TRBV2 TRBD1 TGTGCCAGCAGTTTACAGGGGATTAGCAATCAGCCCCAGCATTTT CASSLQGISNQPQHF
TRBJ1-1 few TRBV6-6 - TGTGCCAGCAGTTACCGAGACACTGAAGCTTTCTTT CASSYRDTEAFF
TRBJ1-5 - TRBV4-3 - TGCGCCAGCAGCCAAGAAGCCGGGAATAGCAATCAGCCCCAGCATTTT CASSQEAGNSNQPQHF
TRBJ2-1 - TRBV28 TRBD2 TGTGCCAGCGACAAGACTAGCGGAAGTGAGCAGTTCTTC CASDKTSGSEQFF
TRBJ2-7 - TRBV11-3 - TGTGCCAGCAGCTTAGAAACAAACTACGAGCAGTACTTC CASSLETNYEQYF
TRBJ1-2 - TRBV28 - TGTGCCAGCAGTTTAGTTAGATCGGGCTACACCTTC CASSLVRSGYTF
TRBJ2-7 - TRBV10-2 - TGCGCCAGCAGTGTAGACAGTAGCCGCTACGAGCAGTACTTC CASSVDSSRYEQYF
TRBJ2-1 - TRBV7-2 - TGTGCCAGCAGCCCCAGGGGAATGAGCTCCTACAATGAGCAGTTCTTC CASSPRGMSSYNEQFF
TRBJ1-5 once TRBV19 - TGTGCCAGTAGTATAGGTCGGCAGATCTTTCATAGCAATCAGCCCCAGCATTTT CASSIGRQIFHSNQPQHF
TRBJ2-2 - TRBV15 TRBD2 TGTGCCACCAGCAGAGGCGGGACTAGCGGGGTAATCGGGGAGCTGTTTTTT CATSRGGTSGVIGELFF
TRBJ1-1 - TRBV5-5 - TGTGCCAGCAGCTTGATTGGGGGATACACTGAAGCTTTCTTT CASSLIGGYTEAFF